Listed below are T cell receptor beta chains from one sample, sequenced in a study of shared clonotypes between healthy human individuals. Profiled with immunoSEQ multiplex PCR; TCRdb holds only in-frame clones, not every one. The table lists under 2.5 million clones, about 90% of them singletons. The sequenced material came from naive CD4+ T cells from PBMCs. The receptors here all came from a man younger than 30 in good health. Some clones in this sample may be carry-over from other donors' samples. Both conserved end residues are part of each CDR3. The D gene is left open where the match is weak. Rows may omit the clone size; those that give it use once, few, many or a size class.

D gene	clone size	V gene	J gene	CDR3 protein	CDR3 DNA
-	-	TRBV4-2	TRBJ2-4	CASSQEPTAKNIQYF	TGTGCCAGCAGCCAAGAACCCACAGCCAAAAACATTCAGTACTTC
-	-	TRBV10-2	TRBJ2-5	CASSVRTPQETQYF	TGCGCCAGCAGTGTTCGGACTCCTCAAGAGACCCAGTACTTC
-	-	TRBV12-2	TRBJ2-7	CASLVMAYEQYF	TGTGCAAGTCTAGTAATGGCCTACGAGCAGTACTTC
-	-	TRBV5-1	TRBJ2-7	CASSAGAYEQYF	TGCGCCAGCAGTGCAGGGGCCTACGAGCAGTACTTC
-	-	TRBV5-4	TRBJ2-7	CASSFLGSSYEQYF	TGTGCCAGCAGCTTTCTGGGGAGCTCCTACGAGCAGTACTTC
TRBD1	-	TRBV11-1	TRBJ2-7	CASSIDRGPYEQYF	TGTGCCAGCAGCATAGACAGGGGCCCCTACGAGCAGTACTTC
TRBD1	-	TRBV9	TRBJ1-1	CASSAAQGAGTEAFF	TGTGCCAGCAGCGCCGCTCAGGGGGCTGGCACTGAAGCTTTCTTT
-	-	TRBV30	TRBJ2-1	CAWSVLGEQFF	TGTGCCTGGAGTGTACTGGGTGAGCAGTTCTTC
-	-	TRBV4-2	TRBJ1-6	CASSIGGAGTYNSPLHF	TGTGCCAGCAGCATCGGCGGCGCCGGCACCTATAATTCACCCCTCCACTTT
-	-	TRBV19	TRBJ1-5	CASSISRYSNQPQHF	TGTGCCAGTAGTATATCGAGGTATAGCAATCAGCCCCAGCATTTT
-	-	TRBV30	TRBJ1-1	CAGAGQTNTEAFF	TGTGCCGGCGCTGGGCAGACGAACACTGAAGCTTTCTTT
-	-	TRBV29-1	TRBJ2-7	CSVFQVSAYEQYF	TGCAGCGTTTTCCAGGTCTCGGCCTACGAGCAGTACTTC
TRBD1	few	TRBV7-2	TRBJ1-1	CASSPGQGATEAFF	TGTGCCAGCAGCCCAGGACAGGGTGCCACTGAAGCTTTCTTT
-	-	TRBV30	TRBJ1-2	CAWRSRGGGYTF	TGTGCCTGGAGATCGAGGGGAGGCGGCTACACCTTC
-	-	TRBV5-1	TRBJ2-7	CASSLDRAPLAYEQYF	TGCGCCAGCAGCTTGGACCGGGCCCCCTTGGCCTACGAGCAGTACTTC
TRBD2	-	TRBV4-3	TRBJ2-7	CASSQDLLANYEQYF	TGCGCCAGCAGCCAAGATCTACTAGCGAACTACGAGCAGTACTTC
-	-	TRBV9	TRBJ2-1	CASSPRTRGGDEQFF	TGTGCCAGCAGCCCGAGGACTCGGGGTGGGGATGAGCAGTTCTTC
-	-	TRBV5-1	TRBJ1-1	CASSLGVAGKAFF	TGCGCCAGCAGCTTGGGTGTGGCAGGGAAAGCTTTCTTT
-	once	TRBV11-2	TRBJ2-3	CASNPQLGLPDTQYF	TGTGCCAGCAACCCGCAGCTAGGACTACCCGATACGCAGTATTTT
TRBD1	few	TRBV2	TRBJ1-5	CASSGQGMGNQPQHF	TGTGCCAGCAGTGGACAGGGGATGGGAAATCAGCCCCAGCATTTT
-	-	TRBV7-2	TRBJ1-2	CASSAWVVSYGYTF	TGTGCCAGCAGCGCTTGGGTTGTTTCCTATGGCTACACCTTC
-	once	TRBV10-3	TRBJ1-1	CAISEGSGDTEAFF	TGTGCCATCAGTGAGGGTTCAGGGGACACTGAAGCTTTCTTT
-	-	TRBV6-1	TRBJ2-3	CASSGPASTDTQYF	TGTGCCAGCAGTGGACCGGCTAGCACAGATACGCAGTATTTT
-	-	TRBV9	TRBJ2-2	CASSPREWGGELFF	TGTGCCAGCAGCCCCCGAGAATGGGGCGGGGAGCTGTTTTTT
-	-	TRBV29-1	TRBJ2-1	CSAGAGAFYNEQFF	TGCAGCGCCGGGGCCGGAGCCTTCTACAATGAGCAGTTCTTC
TRBD1	-	TRBV30	TRBJ1-2	CAWSVGGTGSYGYTF	TGTGCCTGGAGTGTAGGGGGGACAGGGTCTTATGGCTACACCTTC
-	few	TRBV5-1	TRBJ1-1	CASSLAPMNTEAFF	TGCGCCAGCAGCTTGGCCCCGATGAACACTGAAGCTTTCTTT
-	-	TRBV7-9	TRBJ2-3	CASSISGSTDTQYF	TGTGCCAGCAGCATAAGCGGGAGCACAGATACGCAGTATTTT
TRBD2	-	TRBV30	TRBJ2-1	CAWRGLAFDQFF	TGTGCCTGGAGAGGACTAGCTTTTGACCAGTTCTTC
-	-	TRBV20-1	TRBJ1-6	CSAGENSPLHF	TGCAGTGCGGGGGAGAATTCACCCCTCCACTTT
TRBD1	-	TRBV19	TRBJ1-2	CASSIATGTGNYGYTF	TGTGCCAGTAGTATAGCAACCGGGACAGGAAACTATGGCTACACCTTC
-	-	TRBV12-2	TRBJ2-7	CASRLVWVGTGGISYEQYF	TGTGCAAGTCGCTTAGTTTGGGTGGGGACAGGGGGAATTTCCTACGAGCAGTACTTC
TRBD2	-	TRBV5-6	TRBJ2-3	CASSLAGGSTDTQYF	TGTGCCAGCAGCTTGGCGGGGGGGAGCACAGATACGCAGTATTTT
-	-	TRBV30	TRBJ1-6	CAWSVWSPVGSPLHF	TGTGCCTGGAGTGTATGGTCCCCGGTCGGTTCACCCCTCCACTTT
-	-	TRBV28	TRBJ2-3	CASTLAASTDTQYF	TGTGCCAGCACATTAGCGGCTAGCACAGATACGCAGTATTTT
-	-	TRBV20-1	TRBJ2-7	CSALRDYEQYF	TGCAGTGCCCTCCGGGATTACGAGCAGTACTTC
-	-	TRBV28	TRBJ1-5	CASSPGARGFNQPQHF	TGTGCCAGCAGTCCGGGGGCCCGGGGGTTTAATCAGCCCCAGCATTTT
TRBD1	once	TRBV5-6	TRBJ1-1	CASSLFQGAVDTEAFF	TGTGCCAGCAGCTTATTCCAGGGGGCCGTGGACACTGAAGCTTTCTTT
TRBD2	-	TRBV10-1	TRBJ2-7	CASPLGASGRAGHEQYF	TGCGCCAGCCCCCTAGGGGCTAGCGGGAGGGCTGGACACGAGCAGTACTTC
-	-	TRBV28	TRBJ1-6	CASSARKGQNSPLHF	TGTGCCAGCAGCGCCCGGAAGGGGCAGAATTCACCCCTCCACTTT
-	-	TRBV27	TRBJ2-2	CASSLRGPGTGELFF	TGTGCCAGCAGTTTGAGGGGCCCGGGAACCGGGGAGCTGTTTTTT
TRBD1	few	TRBV4-2	TRBJ1-2	CASRNRGGYTF	TGTGCCAGCCGGAACAGGGGTGGCTACACCTTC
-	-	TRBV7-9	TRBJ1-3	CASSLGGTSGNTIYF	TGTGCCAGCAGCTTAGGGGGCACCTCTGGAAACACCATATATTTT